This TCR beta chain was obtained from a study of T cell responses to AZD1222 COVID-19 vaccine. Per the germline V gene, CDR1 is PRHDT and CDR2 is FYEKMQ (reference sequence). Trimming took 5 bases from V and 6 from J, leaving 14 bases between them. This CDR3 contains 14 residues. General observations from the study: Only after the peak T cell response were repertoires sampled. Vaccine-associated CD4 TCRs spanned spike, dominant at 160-218 and 743-854.

With regard to this clone: What it binds is unknown.

Profiling relied on immunoSEQ multiplex PCR, and the TCRdb table lists in-frame clones only, not all of them. Of about 39,000 clones in the sample, approximately 88% were seen once. The TCR comes from an adult who received the MenACWY meningococcal vaccine as a control. The sample in question was peripheral blood, obtained 28 days after the second dose of the MenACWY control vaccine. The rearrangement links TRBV13 to TRBJ2-1; D possibly corresponds to TRBD2 (6 bases). The CDR3 region is CASSGRGISNEQFF. CDR3 DNA sequence: TGTGCCAGCAGCGGACGGGGGATTTCCAATGAGCAGTTCTTC.